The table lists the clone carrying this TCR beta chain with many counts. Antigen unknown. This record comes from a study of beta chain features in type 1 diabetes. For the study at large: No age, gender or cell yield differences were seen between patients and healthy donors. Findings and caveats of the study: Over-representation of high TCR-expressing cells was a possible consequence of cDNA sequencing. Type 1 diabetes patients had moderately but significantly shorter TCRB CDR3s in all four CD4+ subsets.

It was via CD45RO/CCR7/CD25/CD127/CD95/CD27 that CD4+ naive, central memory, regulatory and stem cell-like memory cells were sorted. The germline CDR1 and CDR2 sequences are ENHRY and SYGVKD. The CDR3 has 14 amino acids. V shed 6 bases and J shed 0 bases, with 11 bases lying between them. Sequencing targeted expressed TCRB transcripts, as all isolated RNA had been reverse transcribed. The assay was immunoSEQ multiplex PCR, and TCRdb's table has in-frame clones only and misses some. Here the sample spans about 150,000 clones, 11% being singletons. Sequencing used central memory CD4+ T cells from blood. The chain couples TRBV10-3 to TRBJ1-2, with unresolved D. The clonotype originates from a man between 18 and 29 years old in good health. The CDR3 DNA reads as TGTGCCATCAGGTCGGAGTTTGCTAACTATGGCTACACCTTC. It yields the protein CAIRSEFANYGYTF.